Reported below is one TCR beta chain. The antigen is unknown. Patients with autoimmune history or systemic immunosuppression were excluded. The data originate from a study of OX40 agonist ivuxolimab in advanced cancers. Study information: At 0.01 to 10 mg/kg, ivuxolimab was administered intravenously to patients every 2 weeks. Cohort: around 83% men, mean age about 60, aged roughly 23 to 79.

Generated by immunoSEQ multiplex PCR, the TCRdb table keeps only in-frame clones and is missing some. This table has about 81,000 clones, 93% appearing once. Overall study findings and caveats: Clonal expansion from baseline to week 6 occurred in both CD4+ and CD8+ T cells.

The length of the CDR3 is 15 residues. Germline-derived CDR1 and CDR2 are WSHSY and SAAADI. With 6 bases removed from V and 7 bases from J, the gap between germline ends came to 21 bases. This material consisted of CD4+ or CD8+ T cells sorted from blood, taken in a trial of the OX40 agonist ivuxolimab. V gene TRBV10-2 combines with J gene TRBJ1-2; the D is unclear. This clonotype was obtained from an adult with an advanced solid tumor such as melanoma, head and neck, liver or kidney cancer. Written as DNA, the CDR3 is TGCGCCAGCAGGGACCCCACTAACCTCGGCAGTGGCTACACCTTC. Translating gives CASRDPTNLGSGYTF.